These 2 T cell receptor beta chains originate from one sample sequenced in a study of immune reconstitution after stem cell transplant in scleroderma. TCRdb reprocessed the RT-PCR reads via MiXCR and lists one record per CDR3 protein. The sample shows 1,500 to 2,000 distinct CDR3 sequences, under 4.5% of them seen only once. Collection of the sample occurred before or after autologous hematopoietic stem cell transplantation (not recorded which). The receptors here all came from a male donor with systemic sclerosis.

Relative to its sample, this clonotype is medium-sized (0.01 to 0.1%). The chain has TRBV5-1 and TRBJ1-5; the D gene is possibly TRBD1 (5 bases). Germline values: CDR1 SGHRS, CDR2 YFSETQ. The V end lost 4 bases, the J end lost 7 bases, and 15 bases lay between the germline ends. CDR3 length equals 14 residues. CDR3 DNA sequence: TGCGCCAGCAGCCTAGGAGGGGAAGGGCAGCCCCAGCATTTT. Its translation: CASSLGGEGQPQHF. The full variable domain, with the rest looked up from reference TRBV5-1 and TRBJ1-5, is KAGVTQTPRYLIKTRGQQVTLSCSPISGHRSVSWYQQTPGQGLQFLFEYFSETQRNKGNFPGRFSGRQFSNSRSEMNVSTLELGDSALYLCASSLGGEGQPQHFGDGTRLSIL.

This clonotype is medium-sized (0.01 to 0.1%) by share. The chain uses TRBV5-1 and TRBJ2-7; a weak D match, TRBD2 (5 bases). The V and J ends lost 6 bases and 2 bases respectively, with 18 bases between them. The CDR3 contains 15 residues. Germline V CDR1 and CDR2: SGHRS, YFSETQ. CDR3: CASNSLERSTYEQYF. The CDR3 coding sequence is TGCGCCAGCAACTCCCTTGAGCGGAGCACCTACGAGCAGTACTTC.